Below are 17 T cell receptor beta chains sequenced from a single sample in a study of vaccination effects on CD4 cells after COVID-19. Profiled with immunoSEQ multiplex PCR; TCRdb holds only in-frame clones, not every one. The table includes about 70,000 clones, more than 70% detected once. CD4+ T cell isolation took place after approximately 11 days of culture. The antigens of these receptors remain unknown. The material was CD4+ T cells from PBMCs cultured without peptide, obtained before COVID-19 vaccination. The receptors here all came from a human donor who received a COVID-19 vaccine.

The chain couples TRBV2 to TRBJ1-2; 9 bases line up with TRBD1. Germline V gene lookup returns CDR1 SNHLY and CDR2 FYNNEI. J gave up 4 bases and V 5 bases, and 8 bases lay outside the gene matches. The CDR3 totals 15 residues. The chain's CDR3 is CASSLGTGRSYGYTF. Written as DNA, the CDR3 is TGTGCCAGCAGTCTTGGGACAGGGAGGTCCTATGGCTACACCTTC. The whole variable domain, filled in from reference TRBV2 and TRBJ1-2, reads EPEVTQTPSHQVTQMGQEVILRCVPISNHLYFYWYRQILGQKVEFLVSFYNNEISEKSEIFDDQFSVERPDGSNFTLKIRSTKLEDSAMYFCASSLGTGRSYGYTFGSGTRLTVV.

The chain couples TRBV29-1 to TRBJ2-5, with a weak D call TRBD1 (6 bases). V was pared by 3 bases and J by 4 bases, with 9 bases between. The CDR3 extends over 12 amino acids. Germline V gene sequence: CDR1 SQVTM, CDR2 ANQGSEA. CDR3 nucleotides: TGCAGCGTTGACGGCAGGGGAGAGACCCAGTACTTC. Translation gives CSVDGRGETQYF.

This chain uses TRBV12-5 with TRBJ1-3; 9 bases agree with TRBD1. The CDR3 is 15 residues long. With V trimmed by 5 bases and J by 0 bases, 2 bases remained unmatched. Germline CDR1 and CDR2: LGHNT and FRNRAP. As DNA, the CDR3 is TGTGCTAGTGGTGGGGACAGGGACTCTGGAAACACCATATATTTT. It codes for CASGGDRDSGNTIYF.

This chain uses TRBV12-3 or TRBV12-4 with TRBJ1-5; 7 nucleotides match TRBD1. The CDR3 has 13 residues. Trimming took 5 bases from V and 7 from J; bases not matched to a gene: 5. DNA of the CDR3: TGTGCCAGCAGTGAACAGGGGTACCAGCCCCAGCATTTT. Translating gives CASSEQGYQPQHF.

The chain employs TRBV6-5 and TRBJ1-3, with TRBD1 identical over 10 bases. The CDR3 extends over 13 amino acids. Germline V gene data show CDR1 as MNHEY and CDR2 as SVGAGI. Unmatched junction bases numbered 4, after V lost 6 bases and J lost 8 bases. The CDR3 nucleotides are TGTGCCAGCAGCGACAGGGGGCGGGACACCATATATTTT. This sequence encodes CASSDRGRDTIYF.

V usage is TRBV20-1 and J usage is TRBJ2-5, with D hard to call. The CDR3 runs 10 residues. V was clipped by 6 bases and J by 5 bases, with 7 bases between them. The germline V gene has CDR1 DFQATT and CDR2 SNEGSKA (reference sequence). The CDR3 loop reads CSARLETQYF. CDR3 nucleotides: TGCAGTGCCAGGCTGGAGACCCAGTACTTC.

V gene TRBV19 combines with J gene TRBJ2-3; D is ambiguous. The V end lost 6 bases, the J end lost 4 bases, and 8 bases lay between the germline ends. Germline assignment: CDR1 LNHDA and CDR2 SQIVND (reference sequence). The length of the CDR3 is 12 residues. CDR3 in amino acids: CASSQKSDTQYF. The CDR3 bases are TGTGCCAGTAGCCAGAAGTCAGATACGCAGTATTTT.

The chain uses TRBV3-1 (or the pseudogene TRBV3-2) and TRBJ1-2; the D is unclear. Germline V gene data show CDR1 as LGHDT and CDR2 as YNNKEL (reference sequence). The CDR3 loop spans 13 amino acids. V shed 6 bases and J shed 4 bases, with 12 bases lying between them. The CDR3 region has the DNA TGTGCCAGCAGTCGAGCTCGGAGCTATGGCTACACCTTC. Amino acids: CASSRARSYGYTF.

The V and J genes are TRBV6-1 and TRBJ2-5, with TRBD2 matching 9 bases. V gave up 2 bases and J gave up 1 base; unmatched junction bases: 2. Germline CDR1 MNHNS, CDR2 SASEGT. The CDR3 length is 15 residues. In DNA, the CDR3 is TGTGCCAGCAGTGAACTGACTAGCGGCCAAGAGACCCAGTACTTC. Amino acids: CASSELTSGQETQYF.

J is TRBJ1-1 and V is TRBV19, with D maybe TRBD1 (6 bases). Germline V gives CDR1 LNHDA, CDR2 SQIVND (reference sequence). Between the trimmed V and J ends, which lost 5 bases and 0 bases, there was a span of 16 bases. The CDR3 length is 16 residues. CDR3 loop: CASSDRTRTMNTEAFF. CDR3 sequence (DNA): TGTGCCAGTAGTGACAGGACTCGGACTATGAACACTGAAGCTTTCTTT.

This clone has just a few counts. The V call is TRBV5-1, the J call TRBJ1-2; 7 bases match TRBD1. The germline V gene has CDR1 SGHRS and CDR2 YFSETQ. Trimming at V came to 0 bases and at J to 8 bases, leaving 4 bases not matched to a gene. This CDR3 contains 13 residues. The DNA of the CDR3 is TGCGCCAGCAGCTTGGACAGGGGATGGGGCTACACCTTC. Its protein is CASSLDRGWGYTF.

The chain recombines TRBV9 with TRBJ1-1; D is uncertain. Germline-derived CDR1 and CDR2 are SGDLS and YYNGEE. The CDR3 has 13 amino acids. The germline V and J ends were trimmed by 3 bases and 5 bases, with 11 bases remaining between them. Here the CDR3 reads CASSGAPGTEAFF. The CDR3 bases are TGTGCCAGCAGCGGAGCCCCGGGAACTGAAGCTTTCTTT.

The chain combines TRBV6-6 with TRBJ2-3, with D unresolved. Germline CDR1 reads MNHNY; CDR2 reads SVGAGI (reference sequence). The CDR3 runs to 14 residues. V lost 7 bases, J lost 4 bases, and 15 bases lay in between. CDR3 coding DNA: TGTGCCAGCAACCAACCGGGTTACGCAGATACGCAGTATTTT. Amino acid sequence: CASNQPGYADTQYF.

The chain carries TRBV28 and TRBJ2-2, with TRBD1 as a possible D gene (6 bases). Germline V gives CDR1 MDHEN, CDR2 SYDVKM. The CDR3 length is 14 residues. The V end lost 2 bases, the J end lost 7 bases, and 11 bases lay between the germline ends. CDR3 DNA sequence: TGTGCCAGCAGTTTAGGACAGCCCCGCGGGGAGCTGTTTTTT. Its protein product is CASSLGQPRGELFF.

In DNA form, the CDR3 reads TGTGCCAGCAAGAATAGCAATCAGCCCCAGCATTTT. Encoded protein: CASKNSNQPQHF. V and J are TRBV28 and TRBJ1-5; D remains unclear. The CDR3 runs to 12 residues. Germline V CDR1 and CDR2: MDHEN, SYDVKM. V was clipped by 7 bases and J by 0 bases, with 4 bases between them.

The chain links TRBV9 to TRBJ1-6; D unclear. V shed 0 bases and J shed 10 bases, with 5 bases lying between them. The CDR3 is made up of 12 amino acids. CDR1 and CDR2 (germline): SGDLS, YYNGEE. The CDR3 region has the DNA TGTGCCAGCAGCGTAGTAGGGTCACCCCTCCACTTT. Encoded protein: CASSVVGSPLHF.

The chain has TRBV11-2 and TRBJ2-2; D uncertain. The CDR3 is made up of 15 amino acids. V was shortened by 3 bases and J by 5 bases, with 13 bases between the two germline ends. CDR1 and CDR2 from the germline V gene are SGHAT and FQNNGV. The CDR3 DNA reads TGTGCCAGCAGCTTGTTGCGAACCGTGACCGGGGAGCTGTTTTTT. It specifies CASSLLRTVTGELFF.